Listed below are T cell receptor beta chains from one sample, sequenced in a study of cytomegalovirus exposure and HLA in healthy donors. Assay used: immunoSEQ multiplex PCR; TCRdb lists only in-frame clones, some missing. The sample holds 150,000 to 200,000 clones, around nine tenths seen once. Sequenced: PBMCs. Source of these receptors: a man aged 18 to 29 in good health and CMV-seropositive. CDR3s include the opening cysteine and the closing phenylalanine or tryptophan. The order of the fields is V gene, CDR3 length, clone size, CDR3 protein. The size of a clone is reported for some rows only, either as once, few or many, or as a class for expanded clones.

TRBV19 | 13 | . | CASSRDRPNEQFF
TRBV7-9 | 14 | once | CASSLSQGIYEQYF
TRBV27 | 16 | . | CASGRAGLSSYNEQFF
TRBV5-1 | 15 | . | CASGKGQGARETQYF
TRBV5-6 | 15 | . | CASSLYAPRTYEQYF
TRBV6-5 | 16 | . | CASSYHSQGEHYEQYF
TRBV19 | 13 | . | CATQSTVSYEQYF
TRBV6-5 | 15 | . | CASIKQGKGNQPQHF
TRBV7-3 | 13 | . | CASSLQGGYEQYF
TRBV2 | 14 | few | CASSGIRQEYGYTF
TRBV7-8 | 20 | . | CASRPRFRDRLTPFTDTQYF
TRBV28 | 18 | . | CASSFLVFRDREQNEQFF
TRBV30 | 13 | . | CAWSVRRRDEQYF
TRBV5-1 | 13 | . | CASSLAGGETQYF
TRBV6-1 | 15 | . | CASSIDSPSTDTQYF
TRBV6-1 | 15 | . | CASNTLAGPNNEQFF
TRBV28 | 15 | . | CASSSRGLWSYEQYF
TRBV4-2 | 18 | . | CASSQDGFGTGETYEQYF
TRBV6-5 | 15 | . | CASSYGAGFTYEQYF
TRBV18 | 14 | once | CASSKRPPGDEQFF
TRBV19 | 11 | . | CASQGSYEQYF
TRBV29-1 | 13 | . | CSVERGMNTEAFF
TRBV5-1 | 15 | . | CASSLDREGADTQYF
TRBV19 | 16 | . | CASSIFAGGPGNTIYF
TRBV9 | 17 | . | CASSVESSGTTSYEQYF
TRBV4-1 | 18 | . | CASSPGAAAGLAKNIQYF
TRBV30 | 12 | . | CAWEYSTDTQYF
TRBV7-3 | 15 | . | CASSNSPGDYNEQFF
TRBV9 | 13 | . | CASSARGYNEQFF
TRBV7-8 | 13 | . | CASSSGQGNIQYF
TRBV5-5 | 16 | . | CAMGPNGATTYNEQFF
TRBV4-2 | 17 | . | CASSRSDSGISADTQYF
TRBV10-3 | 15 | . | CAISESTSGRIEQYF
TRBV25-1 | 15 | . | CASSDGQGGSYEQYF
TRBV12-2 | 18 | . | CASRLGWRLAVFQETQYF
TRBV5-4 | 15 | . | CASSPGTGGSYEQYF
TRBV4-1 | 16 | . | CASSQDGGEYTGELFF
TRBV21-1 | 14 | . | CASSKQGAADTQYF
TRBV29-1 | 13 | few | CSVVGGGLDTQYF
TRBV4-1 | 15 | . | CASSPQQLPQYEQYF
TRBV19 | 17 | . | CASSIQQGASMTGELFF
TRBV30 | 13 | few | CAWSPGGYYGYTF
TRBV5-1 | 15 | . | CASHPGQGAGETQYF
TRBV6-6 | 16 | few | CASSPGDFGSNQPQHF
TRBV18 | 15 | . | CASSSTSGRTGEQYF
TRBV27 | 15 | . | CASSPRGQLKNIQYF
TRBV9 | 13 | few | CASGGQGVETQYF
TRBV11-2 | 16 | . | CASSNIRTALGYGYTF
TRBV19 | 15 | . | CASSPRQGSNQPQHF
TRBV30 | 14 | . | CAWSWEGGTDTQYF
TRBV27 | 15 | . | CASSALALGYNEQFF
TRBV7-6 | 12 | few | CASSFVADTQYF
TRBV7-9 | 15 | . | CASSFRDRGGDGYTF
TRBV25-1 | 13 | . | CASSDRGQNGYTF
TRBV6-6 | 15 | . | CASSWPTGGTYGYTF
TRBV2 | 15 | . | CASRSLAGGPDEQFF
TRBV7-3 | 15 | . | CASSSGGSGANVLTF
TRBV5-1 | 19 | . | CASSYLPGLAILPGNEQFF
TRBV28 | 15 | . | CASTPRSPRNEKLFF